Listed below are T cell receptor beta chains from one sample, sequenced in a study of CD8+CD57+ T cells in acquired aplastic anemia. TCRdb recomputed calls from the reads with MiXCR, one row per CDR3 protein. The table lists roughly 150,000 distinct CDR3 sequences, 40% to 50% of them singletons. Sequencing was performed on sorted CD4+, CD8+, or CD8+CD57+ T cells (not recorded which) from PBMCs. The receptor source for this set is a human donor with aplastic anemia. The CDR3 runs from the conserved cysteine through the conserved F or W. D genes are given only for firm matches. Part of the rows lack a size; the others show once, few, many or a class for expanded clones.

TRBJ2-7	many	NA	TRBV11-2	TGTGCCAGCAGCCGTACGTCGATCCGCTCCTACGAGCAGTACTTC	CASSRTSIRSYEQYF
TRBJ2-7	NA	NA	TRBV7-6	TGTGCCAGCAGCTCCATCCAAGGCGACGAGCAGTACTTC	CASSSIQGDEQYF
TRBJ1-1	NA	NA	TRBV20-1	TGCAGTGCTAGAGTGGGAGGACAGAGGAACACTGAAGCTTTCTTT	CSARVGGQRNTEAFF
TRBJ2-7	NA	NA	TRBV28	TGTGCCAGCGGGCCGACGGGGCCGAACGTGGAGCAGTACTTC	CASGPTGPNVEQYF
TRBJ2-7	NA	TRBD1	TRBV5-4	TGTGCCAGCAGTTTACTCCAGGGGGACACCGCCTACGAGCAGTACTTC	CASSLLQGDTAYEQYF
TRBJ2-7	many	NA	TRBV6-1	TGTGCCACACGGACTGGGGGCGCTTACGGCGAGCAGTACTTC	CATRTGGAYGEQYF
TRBJ2-5	few	NA	TRBV15	TGTGCCACCAGCAGCCCCACCGGATTGGAGACCCAGTACTTC	CATSSPTGLETQYF
TRBJ2-5	many	TRBD2	TRBV19	TGTGCCAGTAGGTTAGCGGGAGAAGGAGAGACCCAGTACTTC	CASRLAGEGETQYF
TRBJ1-4	NA	NA	TRBV7-2	TGTGCCAGCAGCTTGATTCTGGGGGGAAATGAAAAACTGTTTTTT	CASSLILGGNEKLFF
TRBJ2-1	NA	TRBD2	TRBV19	TGTGCCAGTAGTAGGACTAGCCCTTCATCCTACAATGAGCAGTTCTTC	CASSRTSPSSYNEQFF
TRBJ2-7	NA	TRBD2	TRBV7-1	TGTGCCAGCACCCCGTCAAGCGGGGAGTACGAGCAGTACTTC	CASTPSSGEYEQYF
TRBJ1-2	many	TRBD1	TRBV6-5	TGTGCCAGCAGTTGGGACAGGAGGGGCTACACCTTC	CASSWDRRGYTF
TRBJ2-7	NA	TRBD1	TRBV6-1	TGTGCCAGCAGTGGGGACAGGCCTTCTGACGAGCAGTACTTC	CASSGDRPSDEQYF
TRBJ1-6	NA	NA	TRBV12-3/TRBV12-4	TGTGCCAGCAGCCAAACTCCCAATTCACCCCTCCACTTT	CASSQTPNSPLHF
TRBJ2-3	many	TRBD2	TRBV20-1	TGCAGTGCAAAGACTAGCTACACAGATACGCAGTATTTT	CSAKTSYTDTQYF
TRBJ2-1	many	TRBD2	TRBV7-2	TGTGCCAGCAGCCGACGCCGACTAGCGGGAGCGGGTGAGCAGTTCTTC	CASSRRRLAGAGEQFF
TRBJ2-1	NA	TRBD2	TRBV9	TGTGCCAGCAGCGTAGTAGGAACTAGCGGGAGGAGACTGGGTTCGAATGAGCAGTTCTTC	CASSVVGTSGRRLGSNEQFF
TRBJ2-3	NA	NA	TRBV24-1	TGTGCCACCAGTGCCGGCTGGAGGGCGATATCTGCAGATACGCAGTATTTT	CATSAGWRAISADTQYF
TRBJ1-6	NA	TRBD1	TRBV11-1	TGTGCCAGCAGCTTGACAGGGGGCGTATCCCCTTCACCCCTCCACTTT	CASSLTGGVSPSPLHF
TRBJ2-1	once	TRBD2	TRBV20-1	TGCAGTGCTAGGGCCCCCCTAGCGGGGGAACAGTTCTTC	CSARAPLAGEQFF
TRBJ2-7	NA	TRBD2	TRBV4-1	TGCGCCAGCAGACGAACTAGCGGGGAAACCTACGAGCAGTACTTC	CASRRTSGETYEQYF
TRBJ1-1	NA	NA	TRBV7-2	TGTGCCAGCAGCTTAGCGCTCCGGAACACTGAAGCTTTCTTT	CASSLALRNTEAFF
TRBJ2-7	NA	TRBD1	TRBV5-8	TGTGCCAGCAGCTACCGGTGGGACAGGGGTTACGAGCAGTACTTC	CASSYRWDRGYEQYF